The clone carrying this T cell receptor (beta chain) was seen at least ten times. Its antigen is currently unknown. The CDR3 is 15 residues long. The germline V and J ends were trimmed by 5 bases and 8 bases, with 19 bases remaining between them. Germline V lookup: CDR1 MNHNY, CDR2 SVGAGI (reference sequence). Unique molecular identifiers featured in each of the TCR beta cDNA libraries. TCRdb redid the calling of the PCR reads with MiXCR, one entry per CDR3 protein. The sample lists just over 250,000 distinct CDR3 sequences, about 40% occurring once. The sample is drawn from a study of post-analysis software for immune sequencing data. The study's findings and limits: About five TRBV segments were more frequent in patients than controls; TRBV5-6, TRBV5-1 and TRBV20-1 belonged to this group.

J is TRBJ2-1 and V is TRBV6-6; tentative D call: TRBD1 (5 bases). This TCR was recovered from a girl aged 5-17 years with multiple sclerosis. Sequences were obtained from blood. In nucleotides, the CDR3 is TGTGCCAGCAGTAGATACAGGCGAAACGCGGATGAGCAGTTCTTC. This sequence encodes CASSRYRRNADEQFF.